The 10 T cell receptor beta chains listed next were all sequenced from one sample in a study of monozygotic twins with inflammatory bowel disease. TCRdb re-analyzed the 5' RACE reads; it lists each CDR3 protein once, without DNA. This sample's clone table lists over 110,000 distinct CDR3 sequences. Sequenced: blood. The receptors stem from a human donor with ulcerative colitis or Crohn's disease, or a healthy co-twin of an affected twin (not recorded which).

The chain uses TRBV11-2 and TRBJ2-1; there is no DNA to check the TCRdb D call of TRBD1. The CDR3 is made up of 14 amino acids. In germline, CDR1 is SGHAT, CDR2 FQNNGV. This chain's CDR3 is CASREDRVYNEQFF.

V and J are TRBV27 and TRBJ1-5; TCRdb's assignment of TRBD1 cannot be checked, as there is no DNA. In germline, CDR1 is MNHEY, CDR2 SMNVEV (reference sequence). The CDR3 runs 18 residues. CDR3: CASSRRGTPRYSNQPQHF.

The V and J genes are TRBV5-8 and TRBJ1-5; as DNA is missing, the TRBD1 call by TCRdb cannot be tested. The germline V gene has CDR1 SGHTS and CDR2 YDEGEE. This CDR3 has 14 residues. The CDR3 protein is CASRPTGVDQPQHF. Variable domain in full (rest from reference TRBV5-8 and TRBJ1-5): EAGVTQSPTHLIKTRGQQATLRCSPISGHTSVYWYQQALGLGLQFLLWYDEGEERNRGNFPPRFSGRQFPNYSSELNVNALELEDSALYLCASRPTGVDQPQHFGDGTRLSIL.

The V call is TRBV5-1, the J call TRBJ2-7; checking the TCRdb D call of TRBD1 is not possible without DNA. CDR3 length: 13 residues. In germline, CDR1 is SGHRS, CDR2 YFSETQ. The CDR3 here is CASRDRNTYEQYF.

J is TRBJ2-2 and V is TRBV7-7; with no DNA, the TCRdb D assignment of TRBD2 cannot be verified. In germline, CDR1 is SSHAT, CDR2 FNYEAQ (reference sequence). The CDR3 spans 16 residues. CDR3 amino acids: CASSYTSGGHTGELFF.

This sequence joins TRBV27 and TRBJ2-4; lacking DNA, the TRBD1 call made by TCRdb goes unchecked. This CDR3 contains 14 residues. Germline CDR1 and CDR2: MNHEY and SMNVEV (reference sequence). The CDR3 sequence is CASSSRTGGNIQYF.

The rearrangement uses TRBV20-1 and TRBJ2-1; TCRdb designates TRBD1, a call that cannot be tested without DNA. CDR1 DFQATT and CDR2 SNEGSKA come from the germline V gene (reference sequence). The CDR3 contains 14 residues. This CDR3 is CSAGQSALYNEQFF.

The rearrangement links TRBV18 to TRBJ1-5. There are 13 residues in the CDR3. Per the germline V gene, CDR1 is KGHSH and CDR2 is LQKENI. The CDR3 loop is CASSPVDEQPQHF.

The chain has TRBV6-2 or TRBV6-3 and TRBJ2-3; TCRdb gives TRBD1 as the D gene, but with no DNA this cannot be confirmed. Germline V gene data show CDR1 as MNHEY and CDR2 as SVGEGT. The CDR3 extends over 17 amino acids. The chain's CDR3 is CASSYSTMTGVSDTQYF.

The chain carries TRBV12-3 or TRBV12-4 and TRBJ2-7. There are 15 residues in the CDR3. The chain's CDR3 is CASSSTEPSSYEQYF.